This T cell receptor beta chain emerged from a study of identical twins. TCRdb passed the 5' RACE reads through MiXCR, listing each CDR3 protein once. The table has about 200,000 distinct CDR3 sequences, under 12% seen once. Germline loops: CDR1 LNHNV, CDR2 YYDKDF (reference sequence). This CDR3 is built from 14 residues. V shed 3 bases and J shed 2 bases, with 8 bases lying between them. Sequencing was performed on memory T cells sorted from blood. The origin of this receptor is a man between 45 and 60 years old in good health. The chain combines TRBV15 with TRBJ2-1, with no clear D. CDR3 nucleotides: TGTGCCACCAGCAGGACTCCGACCTACAATGAGCAGTTCTTC. Protein sequence: CATSRTPTYNEQFF.